The next 20 T cell receptor beta chains were all read from a single sample in a study of HIV-infected children after antiretroviral therapy interruption. A 3' RACE protocol on RNA, with unique molecular identifiers, produced the TCR library. TCRdb re-called the 3' RACE reads through MiXCR, storing one row per CDR3 protein. The sample has about 15,000 distinct CDR3 sequences, 3% to 3.5% seen once. Specified treatment: PENTA 11 planned treatment interruption arm or continuous ART arm. The specimen was CD45RA+ CD4+ T cells from PBMCs, collected from a donor given antiretroviral therapy, either interrupted or continuous. Indicated subset: naive CD4+ CD45RA+ CD45RO- T cells. The source is a child aged 2 to 17 with HIV.

This clonotype was detected ten times or more. The CDR3 protein is CASSLSPQGEGNEKLFF. The CDR3 DNA sequence: TGCGCCAGCAGCCTCTCACCTCAGGGAGAGGGTAATGAAAAACTGTTTTTT. The chain joins TRBV5-1 to TRBJ1-4, with D maybe TRBD1 (5 bases). Trimming shortened V by 4 bases and J by 4 bases, and 20 bases separated the two germline ends. The CDR3 contains 17 residues. Per the germline V gene, CDR1 is SGHRS and CDR2 is YFSETQ.

The J gene is TRBJ2-3, the V gene TRBV29-1, with unresolved D. Deletions cut 5 bases from V and 0 bases from J, with 12 bases between. The CDR3 covers 14 residues. Germline lookup yields CDR1 SQVTM and CDR2 ANQGSEA. The CDR3 DNA sequence: TGCAGCGTTCTAGAGCGAGCTAGCACAGATACGCAGTATTTT. As protein: CSVLERASTDTQYF.

This clonotype has at least ten counts. The V call is TRBV6-5, the J call TRBJ2-7; TRBD1 matches 9 bases. J lost 7 bases, V lost 6 bases, and 10 bases had no gene match. The germline V gene encodes CDR1 MNHEY and CDR2 SVGAGI. The CDR3 consists of 14 residues. The CDR3 loop is CASSRGTGLDEQYF. Here the CDR3 DNA reads TGTGCCAGCAGCCGAGGGACAGGGTTAGATGAGCAGTACTTC.

This clonotype appeared many times. The chain has TRBV12-3 or TRBV12-4 and TRBJ1-2, with TRBD1 matching 7 bases. The CDR3 is 15 amino acids. V shed 6 bases, J shed 0 bases, and the junction held 7 bases outside the gene matches. The CDR3 sequence is CASRRDSISNYGYTF. In DNA, the CDR3 is TGTGCCAGCAGGCGGGACAGTATATCTAACTATGGCTACACCTTC.

In its sample, this clonotype is medium-sized. The CDR3 is CASSYTGPPRGTEAFF. Here the CDR3 DNA reads TGTGCCAGCAGTTACACCGGCCCTCCACGGGGAACTGAAGCTTTCTTT. J is TRBJ1-1 and V is TRBV6-5; D uncertain. Germline V gene sequence: CDR1 MNHEY, CDR2 SVGAGI. This CDR3 has 16 residues. Trimming cost V 2 bases and J 5 bases, with 18 bases left between them.

This clonotype was seen ten or more times. The chain combines TRBV12-3 or TRBV12-4 with TRBJ1-2; perhaps TRBD1 as D (5 bases). V gave up 6 bases and J gave up 5 bases, with 16 bases separating them. The CDR3 is made up of 14 amino acids. In DNA form, the CDR3 reads TGTGCCAGCAGAGCCCGACGAGGGGCATATGGCTACACCTTC. It translates to CASRARRGAYGYTF.

This clonotype has ten or more counts. The gene calls are TRBV19 and TRBJ2-1, with TRBD1 as a possible D gene (7 bases). Trimming pared 8 bases from V and 3 bases from J, leaving 14 bases between. Germline V gene data show CDR1 as LNHDA and CDR2 as SQIVND (reference sequence). This CDR3 region has 14 residues. CDR3 protein: CASLGRDSYNEQFF. DNA for the CDR3: TGTGCCAGTTTGGGGCGGGACAGCTACAATGAGCAGTTCTTC.

In this sample, this clonotype is medium-sized. The CDR3 protein is CASGYEQYF. The CDR3 nucleotides read TGTGCCAGCGGGTATGAACAGTACTTC. The V and J genes are TRBV6-6 and TRBJ2-7; D uncertain. The CDR3 length is 9 residues. Germline loops: CDR1 MNHNY, CDR2 SVGAGI (reference sequence). The V and J ends lost 8 bases and 10 bases respectively, with 9 bases between them.

The chain has TRBV20-1 and TRBJ1-5, with 12 bases matching TRBD1. V lost 3 bases, J lost 7 bases, and 4 bases stayed unmatched. Germline V gives CDR1 DFQATT, CDR2 SNEGSKA (reference sequence). The CDR3 has 14 amino acids. The CDR3 sequence: CSASGTGGFQPQHF. The DNA for the CDR3 is TGCAGTGCTAGTGGGACAGGGGGCTTCCAGCCCCAGCATTTT.

By sample fraction, this clonotype is medium-sized. The rearrangement joins TRBV28 to TRBJ2-1, with TRBD2 identical over 7 bases. The CDR3 is 16 amino acids. The ends lost 5 bases at V and 0 bases at J; junction bases unmatched: 7. Germline V gene sequence: CDR1 MDHEN, CDR2 SYDVKM. The DNA of the CDR3 is TGTGCCAGCAGTCAAACTAGCGCCAGCTCCTACAATGAGCAGTTCTTC. This codes for CASSQTSASSYNEQFF.

This clonotype was seen at least ten times. V is TRBV19 and J is TRBJ2-2, with D possibly matching TRBD1 (5 bases). Trimming cost V 3 bases and J 0 bases, with 11 bases left between them. Looked up from germline, CDR1 is LNHDA and CDR2 is SQIVND (reference sequence). This CDR3 contains 16 residues. Here the CDR3 DNA reads TGTGCCAGTAGTATCAGGGCCTTCTCGAACACCGGGGAGCTGTTTTTT. Translated, it gives CASSIRAFSNTGELFF. Looking up the rest from reference TRBV19 and TRBJ2-2 gives the full variable domain: DGGITQSPKYLFRKEGQNVTLSCEQNLNHDAMYWYRQDPGQGLRLIYYSQIVNDFQKGDIAEGYSVSREKKESFPLTVTSAQKNPTAFYLCASSIRAFSNTGELFFGEGSRLTVL.

This clonotype was found many times. The chain recombines TRBV2 with TRBJ2-7, with TRBD2 matching over 12 bases. The CDR3 is made up of 18 amino acids. Trimming removed 1 base from V and 0 bases from J; junction bases left unmatched: 7. The germline CDR1 and CDR2 sequences are SNHLY and FYNNEI. The CDR3 reads CASSEVGTSGPRSYEQYF. The CDR3 DNA reads as TGTGCCAGCAGTGAAGTTGGGACTAGCGGGCCTCGCTCCTACGAGCAGTACTTC.

This clonotype was recorded at least ten times. The chain joins TRBV6-6 to TRBJ2-7, with D hard to call. Trimming pared 5 bases from V and 6 bases from J, leaving 8 bases between. The CDR3 runs to 11 residues. Germline CDR1 and CDR2: MNHNY and SVGAGI (reference sequence). This chain's CDR3 is CASSRYSEQYF. The CDR3 DNA sequence: TGTGCCAGCAGTAGGTACTCCGAGCAGTACTTC.

Sample share makes this clonotype medium-sized (0.01 to 0.1%). The genes are TRBV12-3 or TRBV12-4 and TRBJ2-2; possible D gene TRBD1, 5 bases. The CDR3 runs to 14 residues. Trimming stripped 7 bases from V and 2 bases from J, with 11 bases between. The CDR3 spells CASTPGLNTGELFF. In nucleotides, the CDR3 is TGTGCCAGCACTCCAGGGCTTAACACCGGGGAGCTGTTTTTT.

This clonotype has ten or more counts. The CDR3 nucleotides are TGTGCCAGCAGTGGGGGTGAGCAGTTCTTC. Protein sequence: CASSGGEQFF. This sequence joins TRBV2 and TRBJ2-1; D not resolved. The CDR3 totals 10 residues. Trimming took 4 bases from V and 9 from J, leaving 4 bases between them. CDR1 SNHLY and CDR2 FYNNEI come from the germline V gene.

The chain combines TRBV9 with TRBJ2-7, with TRBD2 matching over 14 bases. Per germline, CDR1 SGDLS and CDR2 YYNGEE. The CDR3 loop spans 17 amino acids. Losses at the gene ends were 0 bases for V and 1 base for J; bases not matched to a gene: 3. CDR3: CASSVGGTSGGSYEQYF. Here the CDR3 DNA reads TGTGCCAGCAGCGTAGGGGGGACTAGCGGGGGTTCCTACGAGCAGTACTTC. The full variable domain, in which reference TRBV9 and TRBJ2-7 provide the parts outside the CDR3, is DSGVTQTPKHLITATGQRVTLRCSPRSGDLSVYWYQQSLDQGLQFLIQYYNGEERAKGNILERFSAQQFPDLHSELNLSSLELGDSALYFCASSVGGTSGGSYEQYFGPGTRLTVT.

This clonotype was seen at least ten times. The rearrangement joins TRBV7-9 to TRBJ1-1; no clear D gene. The CDR3 totals 11 residues. Looked up from germline, CDR1 is SEHNR and CDR2 is FQNEAQ (reference sequence). V shed 5 bases and J shed 5 bases, with 6 bases lying between them. Here the CDR3 DNA reads TGTGCCAGCAGCGGCAGTACTGAAGCTTTCTTT. Translating gives CASSGSTEAFF.

This clonotype has at least ten counts. The genes are TRBV12-5 and TRBJ2-5, with D unclear. Germline V gene data show CDR1 as LGHNT and CDR2 as FRNRAP. The CDR3 covers 12 residues. Between the trimmed V and J ends, which lost 4 bases and 2 bases, there was a span of 5 bases. CDR3 protein: CASGSRQETQYF. The CDR3 coding sequence is TGTGCTAGTGGTTCCCGGCAAGAGACCCAGTACTTC.

J is TRBJ2-7 and V is TRBV28, with TRBD1 matching over 7 bases. V dropped 3 bases and J dropped 3; count of bases not matched to a gene: 11. The CDR3 runs to 16 residues. Per the germline V gene, CDR1 is MDHEN and CDR2 is SYDVKM. CDR3 region: CASSFRQGVSLYEQYF. The CDR3 bases are TGTGCCAGCAGTTTTCGACAGGGAGTTTCCCTCTACGAGCAGTACTTC.

This clonotype was counted ten times or more. This chain links TRBV11-3 with TRBJ2-1; 7 bases fit TRBD1. V shed 5 bases, J shed 3 bases, and the junction held 1 base outside the gene matches. The CDR3 has 13 amino acids. Germline assignment: CDR1 SGHNT and CDR2 YENEEA. The CDR3 DNA reads as TGTGCCAGCAGCGGGGACAGCTACAATGAGCAGTTCTTC. Encoded protein: CASSGDSYNEQFF.